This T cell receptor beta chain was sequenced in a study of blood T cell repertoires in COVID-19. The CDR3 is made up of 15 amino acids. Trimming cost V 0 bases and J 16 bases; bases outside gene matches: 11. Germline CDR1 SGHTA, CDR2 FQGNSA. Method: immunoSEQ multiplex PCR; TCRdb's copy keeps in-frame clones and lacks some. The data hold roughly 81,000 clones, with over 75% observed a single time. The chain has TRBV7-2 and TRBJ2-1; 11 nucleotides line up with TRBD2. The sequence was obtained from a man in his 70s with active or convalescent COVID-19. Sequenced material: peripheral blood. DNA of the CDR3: TGTGCCAGCAGCTTAGCGCACGGTAGCGGGGGGGGTCTTTTCTTC. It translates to CASSLAHGSGGGLFF. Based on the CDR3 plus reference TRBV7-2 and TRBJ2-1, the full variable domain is GAGVSQSPSNKVTEKGKDVELRCDPISGHTALYWYRQSLGQGLEFLIYFQGNSAPDKSGLPSDRFSAERTGGSVSTLTIQRTQQEDSAVYLCASSLAHGSGGGLFFGPGTRLTVL.